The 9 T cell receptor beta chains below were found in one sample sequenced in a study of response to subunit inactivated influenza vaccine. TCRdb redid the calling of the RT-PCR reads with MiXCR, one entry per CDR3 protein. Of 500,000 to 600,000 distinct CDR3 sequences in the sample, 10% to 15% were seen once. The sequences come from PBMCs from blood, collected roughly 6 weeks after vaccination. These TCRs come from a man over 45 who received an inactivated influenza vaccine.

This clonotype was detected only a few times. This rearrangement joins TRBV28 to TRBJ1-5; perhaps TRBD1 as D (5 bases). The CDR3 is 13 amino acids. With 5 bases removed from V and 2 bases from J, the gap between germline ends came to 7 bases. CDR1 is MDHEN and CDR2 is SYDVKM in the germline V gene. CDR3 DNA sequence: TGTGCCAGCAGTAGGGGTCGCAATCAGCCCCAGCATTTT. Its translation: CASSRGRNQPQHF.

The CDR3 is CSASPGGHEQYF. The CDR3 nucleotides are TGCAGTGCCTCGCCCGGCGGCCACGAGCAGTACTTC. The V and J genes are TRBV20-1 and TRBJ2-7; D ambiguous. V was pared by 6 bases and J by 5 bases, with 14 bases between. Germline V CDR1 and CDR2: DFQATT, SNEGSKA (reference sequence). The CDR3 runs to 12 residues.

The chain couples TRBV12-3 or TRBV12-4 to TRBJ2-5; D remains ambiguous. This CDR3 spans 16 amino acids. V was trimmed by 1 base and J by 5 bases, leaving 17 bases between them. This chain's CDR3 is CASSLELGLARETQYF. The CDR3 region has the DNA TGTGCCAGCAGTTTAGAGCTTGGGCTGGCCAGGGAGACCCAGTACTTC.

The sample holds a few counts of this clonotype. This CDR3 is CASSLGPGQSSYEQYF. In DNA form, the CDR3 reads TGTGCCAGCAGCTTGGGCCCCGGACAAAGCTCCTACGAGCAGTACTTC. The chain uses TRBV5-6 and TRBJ2-7, with D possibly matching TRBD1 (5 bases). The CDR3 is 16 amino acids. The V gene's germline CDR1 is SGHDT and CDR2 YYEEEE. The V gene lost 0 bases and the J gene lost 0 bases, with 13 bases spanning the gap.

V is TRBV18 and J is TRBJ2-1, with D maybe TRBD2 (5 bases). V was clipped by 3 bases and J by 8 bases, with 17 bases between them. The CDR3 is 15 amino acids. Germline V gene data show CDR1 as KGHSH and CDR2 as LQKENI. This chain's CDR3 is CASSPTNGVSDEQFF. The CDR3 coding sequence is TGTGCCAGCTCACCCACAAACGGGGTATCCGATGAGCAGTTCTTC.

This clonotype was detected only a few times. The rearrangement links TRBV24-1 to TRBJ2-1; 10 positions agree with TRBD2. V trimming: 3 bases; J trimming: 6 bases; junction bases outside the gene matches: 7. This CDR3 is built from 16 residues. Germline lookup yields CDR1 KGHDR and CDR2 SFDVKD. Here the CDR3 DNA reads TGTGCCACCAGTGATACCGCTAGCGGGAGTTCCAATGAGCAGTTCTTC. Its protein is CATSDTASGSSNEQFF.

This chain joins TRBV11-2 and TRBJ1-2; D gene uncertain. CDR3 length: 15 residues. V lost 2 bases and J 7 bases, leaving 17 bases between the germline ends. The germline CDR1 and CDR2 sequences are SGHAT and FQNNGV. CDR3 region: CASSLRGKQEVGYTF. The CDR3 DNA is TGTGCCAGCAGCTTAAGAGGAAAACAAGAGGTTGGCTACACCTTC.

The CDR3 DNA follows: TGTGCCAGTAGTATAGGGGGACTAGCCGGTGAGCAGTTCTTC. It is translated as CASSIGGLAGEQFF. The chain carries TRBV19 and TRBJ2-1; TRBD2 matches at 9 bases. This CDR3 region has 14 residues. Losses at the gene ends were 1 base for V and 9 bases for J; bases not matched to a gene: 4. Germline V gene sequence: CDR1 LNHDA, CDR2 SQIVND (reference sequence).

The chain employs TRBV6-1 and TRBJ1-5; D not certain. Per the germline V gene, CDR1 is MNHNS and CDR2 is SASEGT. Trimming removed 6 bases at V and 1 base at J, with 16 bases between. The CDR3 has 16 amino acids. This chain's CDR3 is CASSLGLGGSNQPQHF. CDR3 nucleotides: TGTGCCAGCAGCTTGGGTTTGGGAGGGAGCAATCAGCCCCAGCATTTT.